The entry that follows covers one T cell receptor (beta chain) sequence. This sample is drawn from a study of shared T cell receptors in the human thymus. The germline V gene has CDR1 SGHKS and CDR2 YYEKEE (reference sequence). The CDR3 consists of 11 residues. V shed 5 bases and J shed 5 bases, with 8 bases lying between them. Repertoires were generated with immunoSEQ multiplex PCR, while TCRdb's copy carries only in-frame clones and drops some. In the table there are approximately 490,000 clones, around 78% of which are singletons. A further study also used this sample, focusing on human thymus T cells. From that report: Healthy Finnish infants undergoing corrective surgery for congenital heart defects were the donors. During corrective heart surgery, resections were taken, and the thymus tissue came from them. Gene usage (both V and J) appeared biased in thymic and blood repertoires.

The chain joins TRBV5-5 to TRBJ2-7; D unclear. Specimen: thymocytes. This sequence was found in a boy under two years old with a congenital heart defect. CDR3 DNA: TGTGCCAGCAGAGTTGGCCACGAGCAGTACTTC. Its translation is CASRVGHEQYF. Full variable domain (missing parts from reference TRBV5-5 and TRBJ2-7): DAGVTQSPTHLIKTRGQQVTLRCSPISGHKSVSWYQQVLGQGPQFIFQYYEKEERGRGNFPDRFSARQFPNYSSELNVNALLLGDSALYLCASRVGHEQYFGPGTRLTVT.